This TCR beta chain is drawn from a study of blood T cell repertoires in COVID-19. Study information: Sources were T cells, B-cell-depleted T cells, or PBMCs; the material itself was cDNA or gDNA.

The assay was immunoSEQ multiplex PCR, and TCRdb's table has in-frame clones only and misses some. The sample consists of approximately 150,000 clones, around 89% of them appearing once. J lost 3 bases, V lost 0 bases, and 8 bases had no gene match. The germline V gene encodes CDR1 SGDLS and CDR2 YYNGEE. This CDR3 comprises 17 residues. The source is a man in his fifties or sixties with active or convalescent COVID-19. Input material: peripheral blood. The chain employs TRBV9 and TRBJ2-2, with 7 bases lining up with TRBD2. CDR3 bases: TGTGCCAGCAGCGTAGCTAGTAGCGGGTTATACACCGGGGAGCTGTTTTTT. Protein: CASSVASSGLYTGELFF.